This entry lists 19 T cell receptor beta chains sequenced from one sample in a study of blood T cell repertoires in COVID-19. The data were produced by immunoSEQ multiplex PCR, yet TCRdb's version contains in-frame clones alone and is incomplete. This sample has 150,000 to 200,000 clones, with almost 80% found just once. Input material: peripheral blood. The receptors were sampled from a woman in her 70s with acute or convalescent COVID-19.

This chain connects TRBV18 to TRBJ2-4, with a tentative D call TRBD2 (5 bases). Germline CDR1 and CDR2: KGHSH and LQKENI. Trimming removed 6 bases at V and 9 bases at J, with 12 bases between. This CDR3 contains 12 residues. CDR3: CASSSGNFIQYF. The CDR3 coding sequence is TGTGCCAGCTCGTCCGGGAATTTCATTCAGTACTTC.

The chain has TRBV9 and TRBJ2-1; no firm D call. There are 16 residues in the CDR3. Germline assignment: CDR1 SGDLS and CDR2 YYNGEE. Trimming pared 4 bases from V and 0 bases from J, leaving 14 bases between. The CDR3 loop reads CASSPSGASSYNEQFF. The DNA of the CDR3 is TGTGCCAGCAGCCCCAGTGGTGCAAGCTCCTACAATGAGCAGTTCTTC.

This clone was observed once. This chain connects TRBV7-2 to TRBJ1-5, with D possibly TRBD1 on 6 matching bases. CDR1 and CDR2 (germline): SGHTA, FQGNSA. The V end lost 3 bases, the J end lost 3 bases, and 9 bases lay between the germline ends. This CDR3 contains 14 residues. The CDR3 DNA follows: TGTGCCAGCAGCTTGGACAGCATCAATCAGCCCCAGCATTTT. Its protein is CASSLDSINQPQHF.

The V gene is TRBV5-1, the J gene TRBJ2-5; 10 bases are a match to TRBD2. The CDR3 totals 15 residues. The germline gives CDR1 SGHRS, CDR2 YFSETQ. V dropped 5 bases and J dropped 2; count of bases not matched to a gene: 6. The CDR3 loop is CASSNSGRVQETQYF. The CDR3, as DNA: TGCGCCAGCAGTAACAGCGGGAGGGTTCAAGAGACCCAGTACTTC.

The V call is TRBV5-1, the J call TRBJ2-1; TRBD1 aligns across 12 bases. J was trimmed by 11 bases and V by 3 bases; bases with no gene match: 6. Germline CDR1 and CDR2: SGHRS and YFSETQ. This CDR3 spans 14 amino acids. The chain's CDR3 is CASSWGTGGSKQFF. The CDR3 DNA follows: TGCGCCAGCAGCTGGGGGACAGGGGGCTCCAAGCAGTTCTTC. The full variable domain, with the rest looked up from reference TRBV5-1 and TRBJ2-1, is KAGVTQTPRYLIKTRGQQVTLSCSPISGHRSVSWYQQTPGQGLQFLFEYFSETQRNKGNFPGRFSGRQFSNSRSEMNVSTLELGDSALYLCASSWGTGGSKQFFGPGTRLTVL.

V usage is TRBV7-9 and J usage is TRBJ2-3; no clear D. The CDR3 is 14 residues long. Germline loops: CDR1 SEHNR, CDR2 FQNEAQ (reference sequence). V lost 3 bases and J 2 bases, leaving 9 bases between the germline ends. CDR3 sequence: CASSFPSVTDTQYF. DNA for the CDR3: TGTGCCAGCAGCTTTCCAAGCGTCACAGATACGCAGTATTTT.

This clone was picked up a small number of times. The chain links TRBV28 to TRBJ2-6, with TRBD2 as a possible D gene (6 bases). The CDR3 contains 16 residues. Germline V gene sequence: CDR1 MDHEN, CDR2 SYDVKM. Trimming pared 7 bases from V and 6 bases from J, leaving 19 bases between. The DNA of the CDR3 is TGTGCCAGCAAATCAGCGGGCCCTAGCTTGGCCAACGTCCTGACTTTC. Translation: CASKSAGPSLANVLTF.

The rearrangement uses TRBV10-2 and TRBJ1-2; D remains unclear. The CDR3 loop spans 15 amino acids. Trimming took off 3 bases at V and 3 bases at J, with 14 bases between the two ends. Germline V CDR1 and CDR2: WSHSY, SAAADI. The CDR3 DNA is TGCGCCAGCAGTGACGTGGGAGGGTCCGACTATGGCTACACCTTC. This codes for CASSDVGGSDYGYTF.

In nucleotides, the CDR3 is TGTGCCAGCAAGCTCCACGTCCTCACAGATACGCAGTATTTT. Amino acids: CASKLHVLTDTQYF. J is TRBJ2-3 and V is TRBV6-5; D not certain. Germline V gene data show CDR1 as MNHEY and CDR2 as SVGAGI. V lost 7 bases, J lost 2 bases, and 13 bases lay in between. CDR3 length: 14 residues.

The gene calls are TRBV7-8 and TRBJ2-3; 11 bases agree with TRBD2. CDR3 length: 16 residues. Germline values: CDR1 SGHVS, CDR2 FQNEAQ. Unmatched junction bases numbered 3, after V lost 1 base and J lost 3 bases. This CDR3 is CASSLVAGGQTDTQYF. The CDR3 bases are TGTGCCAGCAGCTTAGTAGCGGGAGGGCAGACAGATACGCAGTATTTT.

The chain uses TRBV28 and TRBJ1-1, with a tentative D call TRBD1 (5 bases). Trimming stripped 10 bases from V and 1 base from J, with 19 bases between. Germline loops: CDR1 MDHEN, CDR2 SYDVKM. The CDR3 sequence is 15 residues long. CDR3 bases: TGTGCCACCTACCCCCCAGGGCCCCCGAACACTGAAGCTTTCTTT. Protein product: CATYPPGPPNTEAFF.

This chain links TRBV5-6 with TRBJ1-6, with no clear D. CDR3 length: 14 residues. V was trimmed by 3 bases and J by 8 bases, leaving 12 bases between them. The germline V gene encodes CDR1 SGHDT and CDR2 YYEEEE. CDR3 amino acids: CASSSFVAHSPLHF. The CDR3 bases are TGTGCCAGCAGCTCCTTCGTAGCGCATTCACCCCTCCACTTT.

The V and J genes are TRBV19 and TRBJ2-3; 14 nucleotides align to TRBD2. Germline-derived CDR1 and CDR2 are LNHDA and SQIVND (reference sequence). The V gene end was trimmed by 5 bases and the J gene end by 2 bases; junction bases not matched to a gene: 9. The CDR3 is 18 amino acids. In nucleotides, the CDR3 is TGTGCCAGTAGTTCCGGGACTAGCGGGAGTGCAACCACAGATACGCAGTATTTT. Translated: CASSSGTSGSATTDTQYF.

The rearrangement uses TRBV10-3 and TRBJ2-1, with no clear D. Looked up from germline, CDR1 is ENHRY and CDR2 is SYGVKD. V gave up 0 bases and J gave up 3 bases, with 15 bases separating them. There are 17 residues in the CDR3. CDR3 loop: CAISESPTRYFYNEQFF. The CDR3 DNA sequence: TGTGCCATCAGTGAGTCGCCGACTCGCTACTTCTACAATGAGCAGTTCTTC.

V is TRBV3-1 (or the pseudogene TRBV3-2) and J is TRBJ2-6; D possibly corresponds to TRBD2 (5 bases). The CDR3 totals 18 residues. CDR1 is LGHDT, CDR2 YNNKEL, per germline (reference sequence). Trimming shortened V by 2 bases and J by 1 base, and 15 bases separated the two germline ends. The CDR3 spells CASSQFSTGSSGANVLTF. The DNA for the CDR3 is TGTGCCAGCAGCCAATTTTCCACGGGGTCTTCTGGGGCCAACGTCCTGACTTTC.

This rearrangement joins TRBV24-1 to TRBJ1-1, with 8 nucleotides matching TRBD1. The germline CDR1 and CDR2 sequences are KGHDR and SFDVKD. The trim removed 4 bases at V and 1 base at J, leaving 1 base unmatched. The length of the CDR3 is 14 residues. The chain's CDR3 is CATSEGTGNTEAFF. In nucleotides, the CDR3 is TGTGCCACCAGTGAGGGGACAGGGAACACTGAAGCTTTCTTT.

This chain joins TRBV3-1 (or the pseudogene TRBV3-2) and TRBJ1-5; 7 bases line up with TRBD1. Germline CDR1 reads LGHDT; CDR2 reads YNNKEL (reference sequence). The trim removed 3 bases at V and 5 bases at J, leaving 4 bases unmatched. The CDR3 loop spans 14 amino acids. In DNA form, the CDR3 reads TGTGCCAGCAGCCACCGAACAGGGGATCAGCCCCAGCATTTT. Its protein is CASSHRTGDQPQHF.

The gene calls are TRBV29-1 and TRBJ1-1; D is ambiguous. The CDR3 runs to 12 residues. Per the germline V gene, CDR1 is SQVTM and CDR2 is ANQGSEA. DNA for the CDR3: TGCAGTGTGACCTCGGGGAACACTGAAGCTTTCTTT. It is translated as CSVTSGNTEAFF. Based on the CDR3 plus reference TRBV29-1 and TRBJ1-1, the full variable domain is SAVISQKPSRDICQRGTSLTIQCQVDSQVTMMFWYRQQPGQSLTLIATANQGSEATYESGFVIDKFPISRPNLTFSTLTVSNMSPEDSSIYLCSVTSGNTEAFFGQGTRLTVV.

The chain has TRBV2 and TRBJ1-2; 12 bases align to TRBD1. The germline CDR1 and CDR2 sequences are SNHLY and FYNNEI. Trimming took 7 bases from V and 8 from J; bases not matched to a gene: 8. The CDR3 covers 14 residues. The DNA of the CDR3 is TGTGCCAGCACCGGGACAGGGGGCGCGGGGGGCTACACCTTC. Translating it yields CASTGTGGAGGYTF.